The 5 T cell receptor beta chains below were found in one sample sequenced in a study of human T cells and chemical hapten exposure. Each CDR3 protein is one row after TCRdb ran MiXCR on the RACE reads. Among about 380,000 distinct CDR3 sequences listed, around 4.8% were seen once. As to time point: patch test 1, 2 weeks after DPC sensitization. As for treatment: therapeutic diphenylcyclopropenone sensitization with weekly scalp DPC. The sequences come from whole blood, collected in connection with sensitization to the hapten diphenylcyclopropenone (DPC). These receptors were obtained from a woman aged 45 to 65 with alopecia areata. Some clones in this sample may be carry-over from other donors' samples.

This clonotype has ten or more counts. The chain combines TRBV29-1 with TRBJ2-5, with TRBD1 as a possible D gene (6 bases). Trimming pared 6 bases from V and 1 base from J, leaving 9 bases between. CDR1 and CDR2 (germline): SQVTM, ANQGSEA. The CDR3 runs 12 residues. This chain's CDR3 is CSVWDIQETQYF. The CDR3 bases are TGCAGCGTATGGGACATCCAAGAGACCCAGTACTTC.

In its sample, this clonotype was seen many times. The genes are TRBV29-1 and TRBJ1-1; D gene ambiguous. Germline CDR1 and CDR2: SQVTM and ANQGSEA. The CDR3 has 13 residues. V was trimmed by 1 base and J by 4 bases, leaving 10 bases between them. The CDR3 sequence is CSVEGGALTEAFF. CDR3 nucleotides: TGCAGCGTTGAAGGAGGTGCTCTCACTGAAGCTTTCTTT. Using reference TRBV29-1 and TRBJ1-1 for the parts outside the CDR3, the full variable domain is SAVISQKPSRDICQRGTSLTIQCQVDSQVTMMFWYRQQPGQSLTLIATANQGSEATYESGFVIDKFPISRPNLTFSTLTVSNMSPEDSSIYLCSVEGGALTEAFFGQGTRLTVV.

There are many counts of this clonotype. This sequence joins TRBV3-1 and TRBJ2-2, with 10 bases aligning to TRBD2. V was clipped by 0 bases and J by 7 bases; unmatched bases: 5. CDR1 and CDR2 (germline): LGHDT, YNNKEL (reference sequence). The CDR3 is 16 residues long. The CDR3 DNA is TGTGCCAGCAGCCAAGAACTAGCGGGAAAAGGCGGGGAGCTGTTTTTT. Its protein is CASSQELAGKGGELFF.

This clonotype was seen ten or more times. The V gene is TRBV19, the J gene TRBJ1-2; possible D gene TRBD1, 6 bases. The CDR3 runs 14 residues. The germline gives CDR1 LNHDA, CDR2 SQIVND (reference sequence). Trimming pared 3 bases from V and 6 bases from J, leaving 14 bases between. CDR3 bases: TGTGCCAGTAGTATCCAGGGGCTTTTGGATGGCTACACCTTC. Encoded protein: CASSIQGLLDGYTF.

This clonotype was seen repeatedly, ten times or more. The chain is built from TRBV20-1 and TRBJ1-3; no reliable D call. The CDR3 extends over 15 amino acids. V was cut by 0 bases and J by 0 bases, with 9 bases left in between. Germline V lookup: CDR1 DFQATT, CDR2 SNEGSKA (reference sequence). The CDR3 DNA reads as TGCAGTGCTAGAGATGGTGGATACTCTGGAAACACCATATATTTT. Protein product: CSARDGGYSGNTIYF.